This T cell receptor (beta chain) was found in a study of cytomegalovirus exposure and HLA in healthy donors. Findings and caveats of the study: For TCR beta chains, V- and J-gene trimming was later linked to a missense DCLRE1C variant.

Germline V gene sequence: CDR1 SGDLS, CDR2 YYNGEE. The length of the CDR3 is 14 residues. Trimming left V 3 bases short and J 3 bases short, with 9 bases between. The PCR contained 60 Vbeta and 13 Jbeta primers. Sequencing used immunoSEQ multiplex PCR; TCRdb keeps in-frame clones, though not all of them. The data show around 94,000 clones, about three quarters seen once. Turning to this clone: What it binds is not known.

Material: PBMCs. This TCR derives from a male donor in good health and CMV-seropositive. The chain has TRBV9 and TRBJ1-4; the D gene is possibly TRBD1 (5 bases). CDR3 coding DNA: TGTGCCAGCAGCGCCTCGACAGCTAATGAAAAACTGTTTTTT. It encodes CASSASTANEKLFF.